A selection of T cell receptor beta chains follows, all from one sample in a study of blood T cell repertoires in COVID-19. Measured with immunoSEQ multiplex PCR; TCRdb has only the in-frame clones, and not every one. Of approximately 270,000 clones listed, around 90% were seen once; the top ten hold approximately 2.9%. Sequencing was carried out using PBMCs or T cells enriched from blood (not recorded which). These receptors were collected from a man aged 35-49 years who had been exposed to COVID-19. Both conserved end residues are part of each CDR3. A D gene is named only where the DNA matches it firmly. The size of a clone is reported for some rows only, either as once, few or many, or as a class for expanded clones.

D gene	V gene	clone size	J gene	CDR3 DNA	CDR3 protein
NA	TRBV7-9	NA	TRBJ1-2	TGTGCCAGCAGCTATACAGGAGAGCAAGGCTACACCTTC	CASSYTGEQGYTF
NA	TRBV27	NA	TRBJ2-2	TGTGCCAGCAGTTCACGGGTGACAGGAAACACCGGGGAGCTGTTTTTT	CASSSRVTGNTGELFF
TRBD2	TRBV5-6	NA	TRBJ2-5	TGTGCCAGCAGCTTGGGATTCGGACTAGCGGGAGGAGAGACCCAGTACTTC	CASSLGFGLAGGETQYF
NA	TRBV18	NA	TRBJ1-1	TGTGCCAGCTCCCCCTCGGAAGGAATTGGAGGAGCTTTCTTT	CASSPSEGIGGAFF
TRBD1	TRBV4-3	NA	TRBJ1-1	TGCGCCAGCAGCCAAGAGGGGGACAGGGAAGCTTTCTTT	CASSQEGDREAFF
TRBD2	TRBV7-6	NA	TRBJ2-1	TGTGCCAGCAGCTTAGGAGCGGCGGGAGCTGGGGTTGAGCAGTTCTTC	CASSLGAAGAGVEQFF
NA	TRBV5-5	NA	TRBJ1-5	TGTGCCAGCAGCTTAGAACAGGGTTTTAGTCAGCCCCAGCATTTT	CASSLEQGFSQPQHF
NA	TRBV6-4	NA	TRBJ1-3	TGTGCCATCCTCCGGGACACCAACCGCTCTGGAAACACCATATATTTT	CAILRDTNRSGNTIYF
TRBD1	TRBV2	NA	TRBJ2-4	TGTGCCAGTTGGACAGGTGGCAAAAACATTCAGTACTTC	CASWTGGKNIQYF
NA	TRBV5-1	NA	TRBJ2-7	TGCGCCAGCAGCTTGGGGCAAGTCTACGAGCAGTACTTC	CASSLGQVYEQYF
TRBD1	TRBV7-9	NA	TRBJ2-5	TGTGCCAGCAGCTGGGGACAGGGTATTGAGACCCAGTACTTC	CASSWGQGIETQYF
TRBD2	TRBV5-1	few	TRBJ2-7	TGCGCCAGCAGAGAGCGGGGGACATACGAGCAGTACTTC	CASRERGTYEQYF
NA	TRBV4-1	NA	TRBJ1-1	TGCGCCAGCAGCCAAGTCGGACAGATGAACACTGAAGCTTTCTTT	CASSQVGQMNTEAFF
TRBD2	TRBV7-2	NA	TRBJ2-1	TGTGCCAGCAGCTTAGATCCCGGGAGGGGGTATGAGCAGTTCTTC	CASSLDPGRGYEQFF
NA	TRBV7-9	once	TRBJ2-7	TGTGCCAGCAGCAAGACAGCCTACGAGCAGTACTTC	CASSKTAYEQYF
TRBD2	TRBV28	NA	TRBJ2-2	TGTGCCAGCCGAGAGCGGGAGAACACCGGGGAGCTGTTTTTT	CASRERENTGELFF
NA	TRBV28	NA	TRBJ1-2	TGTGCCAGCAGTTTTGGGGCTTCTAACTATGGCTACACCTTC	CASSFGASNYGYTF
NA	TRBV15	NA	TRBJ2-7	TGTGCCACCAGCACACAAACAGGGAGGGGTAACGAGCAGTACTTC	CATSTQTGRGNEQYF
TRBD1	TRBV7-9	NA	TRBJ1-4	TGTGCCAGCAGCGGATTACAGGGGGCTAATGAAAAACTGTTTTTT	CASSGLQGANEKLFF
NA	TRBV30	NA	TRBJ1-4	TGTGCCTGGAGTATTACAGGGATAACTAATGAAAAACTGTTTTTT	CAWSITGITNEKLFF
NA	TRBV24-1	NA	TRBJ1-1	TGTGCCACCAGTGATTTGGACAGGAACACTGAAGCTTTCTTT	CATSDLDRNTEAFF
TRBD1	TRBV7-9	NA	TRBJ2-3	TGTGCCAGCAGCTTGCGACAGGGGACAGATACGCAGTATTTT	CASSLRQGTDTQYF
TRBD1	TRBV27	NA	TRBJ1-6	TGTGCCAGCAGTTCTATACCGAGGGGGCCTCTTGGGGGTCCCCTCCACTTT	CASSSIPRGPLGGPLHF
TRBD1	TRBV5-1	once	TRBJ2-7	TGCGCCAGCAGCTCATACCGGGACAGGGGCGTCTACGAGCAGTACTTC	CASSSYRDRGVYEQYF
NA	TRBV2	NA	TRBJ1-2	TGTGCCAGCAGTCCACAGGGAGTCTATGGCTACACCTTC	CASSPQGVYGYTF
TRBD1	TRBV7-9	NA	TRBJ1-4	TGTGCCAGCAGCCCAGGGACAGGTGAAAAACTGTTTTTT	CASSPGTGEKLFF
TRBD2	TRBV6-5	NA	TRBJ2-5	TGTGCCAGCAGGAGACTAGCGGGGCTGCAAGAGACCCAGTACTTC	CASRRLAGLQETQYF
NA	TRBV10-3	NA	TRBJ2-7	TGTGCCATCAGGGACGACAGGGAGGACGAGCAGTACTTC	CAIRDDREDEQYF
TRBD1	TRBV5-4	NA	TRBJ1-2	TGTGCCAGCAGCTTGGGGGGACAGTCCAACTATGGCTACACCTTC	CASSLGGQSNYGYTF